What follows are 24 T cell receptor beta chains derived from one specimen sequenced in a study of T-cell memory formation after mild COVID-19. TCRdb reanalysed the 5' RACE reads using MiXCR and keeps one entry per CDR3 protein. The data contain roughly 200,000 distinct CDR3 sequences, about 20% of them singletons. The specimen was PBMCs or a T cell subset sorted from them (not recorded which). Receptors were obtained from an adult woman who had mild COVID-19 (a few samples of this study predate the infection). Cell type and time point are not known.

This chain uses TRBV7-3 with TRBJ2-6; 7 bases agree with TRBD1. The CDR3 spans 20 residues. Per the germline V gene, CDR1 is SGHTA and CDR2 is FQGTGA. The trim removed 2 bases at V and 2 bases at J, leaving 15 bases unmatched. For the CDR3, the DNA is TGTGCCAGCAGCTTACCCCCGGGGCAGGGGGATCTCCCTGGGGCCAACGTCCTGACTTTC. This sequence encodes CASSLPPGQGDLPGANVLTF.

This chain connects TRBV9 to TRBJ1-1; 10 bases agree with TRBD1. The CDR3 runs to 16 residues. Germline CDR1 SGDLS, CDR2 YYNGEE. The V segment lost 1 base and the J segment 3 bases; nucleotides outside the gene matches: 6. The CDR3 protein is CASSVTRDRGYTEAFF. The DNA of the CDR3 is TGTGCCAGCAGCGTAACACGGGACAGGGGATACACTGAAGCTTTCTTT.

At least ten counts were recorded for this clonotype. This rearrangement joins TRBV7-9 to TRBJ2-3; TRBD2 matches 12 bases. The germline gives CDR1 SEHNR, CDR2 FQNEAQ (reference sequence). The CDR3 totals 15 residues. With V trimmed by 6 bases and J by 6 bases, 7 bases remained unmatched. CDR3 DNA sequence: TGTGCCAGCAGAGAACTAGCGGGAGGTTCGGATACGCAGTATTTT. Translation gives CASRELAGGSDTQYF.

This clonotype was recorded a few times. This chain connects TRBV5-1 to TRBJ2-7; 7 bases are a match to TRBD1. V lost 0 bases to trimming and J lost 2 bases; unmatched junction nucleotides: 8. Per the germline V gene, CDR1 is SGHRS and CDR2 is YFSETQ. The CDR3 covers 16 residues. CDR3: CASSLAIGDSPYEQYF. The CDR3 DNA follows: TGCGCCAGCAGCTTGGCTATCGGGGACAGTCCCTACGAGCAGTACTTC.

The chain carries TRBV5-1 and TRBJ2-1, with D perhaps matching TRBD1 or TRBD2 (5 bases each). Germline values: CDR1 SGHRS, CDR2 YFSETQ. The length of the CDR3 is 15 residues. With 3 bases removed from V and 4 bases from J, the gap between germline ends came to 14 bases. This CDR3 is CASSSDGDGYNEQFF. DNA for the CDR3: TGCGCCAGCAGCTCGGACGGGGACGGATACAATGAGCAGTTCTTC. The whole variable domain, filled in from reference TRBV5-1 and TRBJ2-1, reads KAGVTQTPRYLIKTRGQQVTLSCSPISGHRSVSWYQQTPGQGLQFLFEYFSETQRNKGNFPGRFSGRQFSNSRSEMNVSTLELGDSALYLCASSSDGDGYNEQFFGPGTRLTVL.

The chain carries TRBV27 and TRBJ1-6, with TRBD1 identical over 11 bases. CDR1 is MNHEY and CDR2 is SMNVEV in the germline V gene (reference sequence). The CDR3 consists of 14 residues. The ends lost 3 bases at V and 13 bases at J; junction bases unmatched: 5. The CDR3 region has the DNA TGTGCCAGCAGTTTCCAGGACAGGGGGCTGCCCCTCCACTTT. The encoded protein is CASSFQDRGLPLHF.

This chain links TRBV24-1 with TRBJ2-1; D gene uncertain. This CDR3 spans 12 amino acids. Trimming took 6 bases from V and 8 from J, leaving 10 bases between them. CDR1 and CDR2 from the germline V gene are KGHDR and SFDVKD. The CDR3 loop reads CATSSFGHEQFF. The CDR3 region has the DNA TGTGCCACCAGTTCCTTCGGGCATGAGCAGTTCTTC.

This clonotype was seen many times. The chain joins TRBV25-1 to TRBJ1-1; D is undetermined. V was cut by 6 bases and J by 5 bases, with 10 bases left in between. The CDR3 covers 12 residues. The germline gives CDR1 MGHDK, CDR2 SYGVNS. CDR3 in amino acids: CASSQTRTEAFF. CDR3 in DNA: TGTGCCAGCAGCCAGACTAGAACTGAAGCTTTCTTT.

This clonotype appeared a few times. This CDR3 fails to terminate in the conserved phenylalanine or tryptophan, so it likely reflects a read error. The limits of the CDR3 on the DNA are not certain, so only TCRdb's listed CDR3 is given. This chain links TRBV6-1 with TRBJ2-7; the D call in the table, TRBD1, was not verified against the DNA. The CDR3 is made up of 12 amino acids, end residues included. Germline CDR1 is MNHNS and CDR2 is SASEGT. The CDR3 sequence is CASSEVSSPEVL.

This clonotype was detected a few times. This rearrangement joins TRBV12-3 or TRBV12-4 to TRBJ1-2, with D possibly TRBD1 on 5 matching bases. The CDR3 runs to 13 residues. V was pared by 5 bases and J by 4 bases, with 11 bases between. CDR3 nucleotide sequence: TGTGCCAGCAGTCCCGACAGTATCTATGGCTACACCTTC. Translating it yields CASSPDSIYGYTF.

This clonotype was detected many times. The chain uses TRBV7-6 and TRBJ2-7; 12 bases align to TRBD1. CDR1 is SGHVS, CDR2 FNYEAQ, per germline. The CDR3 totals 15 residues. V was pared by 6 bases and J by 4 bases, with 7 bases of the junction left unmatched. CDR3 nucleotides: TGTGCCAGCAGTGCCGGGACAGGGGGCGAGTACGAGCAGTACTTC. It translates to CASSAGTGGEYEQYF.

This clonotype was seen a few times. This rearrangement joins TRBV11-2 to TRBJ2-7; TRBD1 matches 10 bases. V was pared by 5 bases and J by 0 bases, with 10 bases of the junction left unmatched. This CDR3 is built from 17 residues. Germline V gene data show CDR1 as SGHAT and CDR2 as FQNNGV. The CDR3 is CASSERLGTGASYEQYF. CDR3 coding DNA: TGTGCCAGCAGCGAACGACTCGGGACAGGGGCCTCCTACGAGCAGTACTTC.

This clonotype was observed a handful of times. The chain carries TRBV20-1 and TRBJ2-5, with 8 bases that match TRBD2. The CDR3 has 16 residues. V lost 0 bases and J lost 0; bases outside the gene matches: 6. The V gene's germline CDR1 is DFQATT and CDR2 SNEGSKA (reference sequence). The CDR3 DNA sequence: TGCAGTGCTAGAGACCGCGCGGGGGGCCACCAAGAGACCCAGTACTTC. It encodes CSARDRAGGHQETQYF.

This clonotype was detected only a few times. The CDR3 is CASGPAWDEQYF. CDR3 nucleotide sequence: TGTGCCAGCGGGCCGGCCTGGGACGAGCAGTACTTC. The chain joins TRBV19 to TRBJ2-7; no clear D gene. The CDR3 length is 12 residues. Germline-derived CDR1 and CDR2 are LNHDA and SQIVND (reference sequence). With 9 bases removed from V and 5 bases from J, the gap between germline ends came to 14 bases.

The chain couples TRBV19 to TRBJ1-5; 8 nucleotides align to TRBD1. This CDR3 comprises 13 residues. The germline V gene encodes CDR1 LNHDA and CDR2 SQIVND (reference sequence). V was pared by 5 bases and J by 7 bases, with 4 bases of the junction left unmatched. As DNA, the CDR3 is TGTGCCAGTAGTTTCACAGGGGGGCAGCCCCAGCATTTT. Its translation: CASSFTGGQPQHF.

This clonotype occurred a few times. V and J are TRBV30 and TRBJ2-5; D unresolved. Trimming stripped 1 base from V and 5 bases from J, with 5 bases between. Germline V lookup: CDR1 GTSNPN, CDR2 SVGIG (reference sequence). CDR3 length: 11 residues. The DNA of the CDR3 is TGTGCCTGGAGTGACGGCGAGACCCAGTACTTC. Encoded protein: CAWSDGETQYF. Combining the CDR3 with reference TRBV30 and TRBJ2-5 gives the whole variable domain SQTIHQWPATLVQPVGSPLSLECTVEGTSNPNLYWYRQAAGRGLQLLFYSVGIGQISSEVPQNLSASRPQDRQFILSSKKLLLSDSGFYLCAWSDGETQYFGPGTRLLVL.

V gene TRBV7-9 combines with J gene TRBJ2-7, with 7 positions matching TRBD1. The CDR3 consists of 13 residues. The ends lost 5 bases at V and 4 bases at J; junction bases unmatched: 5. Germline V gene data show CDR1 as SEHNR and CDR2 as FQNEAQ (reference sequence). The CDR3 reads CASSMGQLYEQYF. CDR3 in DNA: TGTGCCAGCAGCATGGGACAGCTTTACGAGCAGTACTTC. The whole variable domain, filled in from reference TRBV7-9 and TRBJ2-7, reads DTGVSQNPRHKITKRGQNVTFRCDPISEHNRLYWYRQTLGQGPEFLTYFQNEAQLEKSRLLSDRFSAERPKGSFSTLEIQRTEQGDSAMYLCASSMGQLYEQYFGPGTRLTVT.

This clonotype was counted between two and nine times. The rearrangement uses TRBV6-5 and TRBJ1-1; a possible D gene is TRBD1 (6 bases). This CDR3 spans 16 amino acids. Trimming removed 8 bases at V and 1 base at J, with 20 bases between. Germline V CDR1 and CDR2: MNHEY, SVGAGI. CDR3 amino acids: CASDKLGGRGNTEAFF. CDR3 sequence (DNA): TGTGCCAGCGACAAGTTAGGGGGGCGTGGGAACACTGAAGCTTTCTTT.

The chain joins TRBV29-1 to TRBJ1-2; tentative D call: TRBD1 (5 bases). With 3 bases removed from V and 7 bases from J, the gap between germline ends came to 12 bases. From germline, CDR1 is SQVTM and CDR2 ANQGSEA. This CDR3 has 12 residues. As DNA, the CDR3 is TGCAGCGTTGAGCCGGGGGACTCTGGCTACACCTTC. Amino acid sequence: CSVEPGDSGYTF. Based on the CDR3 plus reference TRBV29-1 and TRBJ1-2, the full variable domain is SAVISQKPSRDICQRGTSLTIQCQVDSQVTMMFWYRQQPGQSLTLIATANQGSEATYESGFVIDKFPISRPNLTFSTLTVSNMSPEDSSIYLCSVEPGDSGYTFGSGTRLTVV.

This clonotype was detected only a few times. V is TRBV12-3 or TRBV12-4 and J is TRBJ1-1; the D is unclear. There are 15 residues in the CDR3. Trimming left V 6 bases short and J 0 bases short, with 14 bases between. For the CDR3, the DNA is TGTGCCAGCAGCCTGGATGCCACAATGAACACTGAAGCTTTCTTT. This codes for CASSLDATMNTEAFF.

This chain uses TRBV2 with TRBJ2-5; D might be TRBD1 or TRBD2, each matching 5 bases. Trimming took 10 bases from V and 5 from J, leaving 17 bases between them. Germline CDR1 and CDR2: SNHLY and FYNNEI. This CDR3 region has 13 residues. The CDR3 is CATGTGPGETQYF. CDR3 nucleotide sequence: TGTGCCACCGGAACGGGACCGGGGGAGACCCAGTACTTC.

The chain carries TRBV20-1 and TRBJ2-1; 13 nucleotides match TRBD2. Trimming removed 0 bases from V and 8 bases from J; junction bases left unmatched: 7. There are 16 residues in the CDR3. CDR1 is DFQATT and CDR2 is SNEGSKA in the germline V gene (reference sequence). Here the CDR3 DNA reads TGCAGTGCTAGAGATTGGACTAGCGGGAGTAAGGATGAGCAGTTCTTC. Its translation is CSARDWTSGSKDEQFF.

The rearrangement uses TRBV5-1 and TRBJ2-3; D is unresolved. CDR1 and CDR2 (germline): SGHRS, YFSETQ. CDR3 length equals 15 residues. V lost 0 bases, J lost 0 bases, and 8 bases lay in between. In DNA form, the CDR3 reads TGCGCCAGCAGCTTGGACGGATCTAGCACAGATACGCAGTATTTT. It yields the protein CASSLDGSSTDTQYF.

This clonotype showed up just a few times. The chain is built from TRBV9 and TRBJ2-3, with D hard to call. The V end lost 3 bases, the J end lost 0 bases, and 8 bases lay between the germline ends. CDR3 length: 14 residues. CDR1 is SGDLS, CDR2 YYNGEE, per germline. This chain's CDR3 is CASSDRPSTDTQYF. Written as DNA, the CDR3 is TGTGCCAGCAGCGACCGCCCGAGCACAGATACGCAGTATTTT.